This entry describes one TCR beta chain. The antigen is undetermined. The sample comes from a study of CD8+ T cells in alopecia areata. Study-level points and caveats: Possibly as an HLA-related effect, TCR sharing across patients appeared less clear than in mice. Scalp sample sequencing also detects resident alphabeta T cells of normal skin.

Once RNA had been extracted, it was reverse transcribed into cDNA to act as the sequencing template. Clones were read by immunoSEQ multiplex PCR, and TCRdb kept only the in-frame ones, dropping some. The table lists 90,000 to 100,000 clones, roughly two fifths of them singletons. The sequenced sample consisted of CD4+ T cells sorted from blood. This sequence originates from a human donor with alopecia areata.

CDR3 sequence reads: CASSRQGRYEQYF. DNA of the CDR3: TGTGCCAGCAGCAGACAGGGGAGGTACGAGCAGTACTTC. The rearrangement joins TRBV7-8 to TRBJ2-7, with 8 nucleotides matching TRBD1. Trimming removed 5 bases from V and 4 bases from J; junction bases left unmatched: 4. The CDR3 runs to 13 residues. Germline CDR1 is SGHVS and CDR2 is FQNEAQ. Filled out from reference TRBV7-8 and TRBJ2-7, the complete variable domain reads GAGVSQSPRYKVAKRGQDVALRCDPISGHVSLFWYQQALGQGPEFLTYFQNEAQLDKSGLPSDRFFAERPEGSVSTLKIQRTQQEDSAVYLCASSRQGRYEQYFGPGTRLTVT.